Presented here are 2 T cell receptor beta chains from one specimen sequenced in a study of shared clonotypes between healthy human individuals. Naivety among CD8 cells was defined by CD45RO negativity and positive CCR7 selection, thereby excluding terminally differentiated effector memory CD45RA+ cells. Produced via immunoSEQ multiplex PCR; TCRdb's table is partial and in-frame only. The sample lists 2 million or so clones, approximately 94% occurring once. Sequenced: naive CD8+ T cells sorted from blood. The receptors were gathered from a man younger than 35 in good health.

This chain uses TRBV2 with TRBJ1-6; D not certain. V lost 2 bases and J lost 9, with 14 bases in between. The CDR3 is made up of 15 amino acids. Germline CDR1 reads SNHLY; CDR2 reads FYNNEI. This chain's CDR3 is CASSERLGYASPLHF. The CDR3 DNA reads TGTGCCAGCAGTGAACGGTTAGGGTACGCTTCACCCCTCCACTTT. The complete variable domain, with remaining parts taken from reference TRBV2 and TRBJ1-6, reads EPEVTQTPSHQVTQMGQEVILRCVPISNHLYFYWYRQILGQKVEFLVSFYNNEISEKSEIFDDQFSVERPDGSNFTLKIRSTKLEDSAMYFCASSERLGYASPLHFGNGTRLTVT.

This rearrangement joins TRBV6-1 to TRBJ2-2; D may match TRBD1 or TRBD2 (5 bases each). Trimming pared 6 bases from V and 5 bases from J, leaving 7 bases between. The CDR3 extends over 12 amino acids. From germline, CDR1 is MNHNS and CDR2 SASEGT. The CDR3: CASRRGTGELFF. For the CDR3, the DNA is TGTGCCAGCAGGAGGGGTACCGGGGAGCTGTTTTTT.